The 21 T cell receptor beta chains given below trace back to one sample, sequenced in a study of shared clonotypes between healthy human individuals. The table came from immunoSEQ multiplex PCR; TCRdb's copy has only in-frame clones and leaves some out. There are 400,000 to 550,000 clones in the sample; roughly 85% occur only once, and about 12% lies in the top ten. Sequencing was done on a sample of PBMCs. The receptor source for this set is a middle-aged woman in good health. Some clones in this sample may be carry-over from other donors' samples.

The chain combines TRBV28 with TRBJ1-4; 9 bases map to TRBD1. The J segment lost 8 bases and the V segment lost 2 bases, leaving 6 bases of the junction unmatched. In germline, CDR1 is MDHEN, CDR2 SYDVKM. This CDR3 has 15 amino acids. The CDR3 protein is CASSLLQGAGEKLFF. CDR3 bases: TGTGCCAGCAGTTTACTACAGGGGGCGGGGGAAAAACTGTTTTTT.

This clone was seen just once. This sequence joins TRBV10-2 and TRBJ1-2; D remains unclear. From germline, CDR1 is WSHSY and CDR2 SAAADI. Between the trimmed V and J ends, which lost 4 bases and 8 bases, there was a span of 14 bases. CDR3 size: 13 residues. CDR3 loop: CASSAEGRYGYTF. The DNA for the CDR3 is TGCGCCAGCAGTGCCGAGGGTCGCTACGGCTACACCTTC.

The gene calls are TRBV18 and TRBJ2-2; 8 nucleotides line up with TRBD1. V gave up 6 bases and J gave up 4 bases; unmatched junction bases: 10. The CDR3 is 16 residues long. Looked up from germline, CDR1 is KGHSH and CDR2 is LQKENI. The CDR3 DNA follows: TGTGCCAGCTCCCAGGACAGGGCCAGGTCCACCGGGGAGCTGTTTTTT. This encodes CASSQDRARSTGELFF.

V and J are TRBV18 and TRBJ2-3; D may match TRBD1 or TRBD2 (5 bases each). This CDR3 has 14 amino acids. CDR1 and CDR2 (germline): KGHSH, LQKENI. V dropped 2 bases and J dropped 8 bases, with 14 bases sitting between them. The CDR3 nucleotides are TGTGCCAGCTCACCAGGGGAGTCAAGGGGTACGCAGTATTTT. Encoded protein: CASSPGESRGTQYF.

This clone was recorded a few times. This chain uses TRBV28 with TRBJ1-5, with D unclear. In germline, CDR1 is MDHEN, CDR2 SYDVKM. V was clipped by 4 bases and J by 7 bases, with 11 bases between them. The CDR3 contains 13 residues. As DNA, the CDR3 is TGTGCCAGCAGTTACCCTACCGCGCAGCCCCAGCATTTT. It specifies CASSYPTAQPQHF.

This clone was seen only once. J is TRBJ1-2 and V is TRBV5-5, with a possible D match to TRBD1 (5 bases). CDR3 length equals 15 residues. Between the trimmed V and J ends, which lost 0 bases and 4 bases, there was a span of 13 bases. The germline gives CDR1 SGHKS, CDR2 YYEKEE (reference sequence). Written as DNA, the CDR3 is TGTGCCAGCAGCTTGGTTGCAGGGTCAGGCTATGGCTACACCTTC. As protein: CASSLVAGSGYGYTF.

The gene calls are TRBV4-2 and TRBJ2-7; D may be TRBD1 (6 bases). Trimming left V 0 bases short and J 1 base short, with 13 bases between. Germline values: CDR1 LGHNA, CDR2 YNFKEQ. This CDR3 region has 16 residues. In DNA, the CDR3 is TGTGCCAGCAGCCAAGACCTCGGAGGACAGTCCTACGAGCAGTACTTC. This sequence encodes CASSQDLGGQSYEQYF.

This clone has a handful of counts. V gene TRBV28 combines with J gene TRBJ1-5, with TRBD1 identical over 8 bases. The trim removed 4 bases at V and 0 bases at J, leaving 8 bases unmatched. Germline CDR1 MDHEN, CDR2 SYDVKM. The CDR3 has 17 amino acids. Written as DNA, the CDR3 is TGTGCCAGCAGTTGGGGACAGGCGCCTTATAGCAATCAGCCCCAGCATTTT. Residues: CASSWGQAPYSNQPQHF.

Here the CDR3 reads CASSLAGAVREKLFF. For the CDR3, the DNA is TGTGCCAGCAGCTTAGCAGGGGCGGTTAGAGAAAAACTGTTTTTT. The chain employs TRBV7-2 and TRBJ1-4; tentative D call: TRBD1 (5 bases). The CDR3 extends over 15 amino acids. Per the germline V gene, CDR1 is SGHTA and CDR2 is FQGNSA. The V end was cut by 0 bases, the J end by 8 bases, with 13 bases between.

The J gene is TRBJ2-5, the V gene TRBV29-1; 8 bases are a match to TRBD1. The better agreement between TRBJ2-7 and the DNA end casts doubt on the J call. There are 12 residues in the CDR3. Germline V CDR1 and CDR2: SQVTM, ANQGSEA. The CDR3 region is CSVAQGAYEQYF. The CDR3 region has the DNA TGCAGCGTTGCCCAGGGGGCTTACGAGCAGTACTTC.

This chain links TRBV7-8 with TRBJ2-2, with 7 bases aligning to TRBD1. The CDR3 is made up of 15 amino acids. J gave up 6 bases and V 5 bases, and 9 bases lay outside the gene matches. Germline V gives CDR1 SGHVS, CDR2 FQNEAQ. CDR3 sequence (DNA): TGTGCCAGCAGCGCCAGGGGGAGTGTTCCCGGGGAGCTGTTTTTT. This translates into CASSARGSVPGELFF.

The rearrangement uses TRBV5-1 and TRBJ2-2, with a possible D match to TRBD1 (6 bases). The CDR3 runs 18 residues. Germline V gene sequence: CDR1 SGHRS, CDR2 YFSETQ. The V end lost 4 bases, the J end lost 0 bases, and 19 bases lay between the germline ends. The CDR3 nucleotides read TGCGCCAGCAGCACCCTCCTACAGGGTTCCCCGAACACCGGGGAGCTGTTTTTT. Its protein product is CASSTLLQGSPNTGELFF.

CDR3 loop: CASSLLGWSYNEQFF. The CDR3 bases are TGTGCCAGCAGTCTACTCGGGTGGTCCTACAATGAGCAGTTCTTC. V and J are TRBV28 and TRBJ2-1, with D uncertain. The germline V gene has CDR1 MDHEN and CDR2 SYDVKM. V gave up 5 bases and J gave up 1 base, with 12 bases separating them. This CDR3 has 15 residues.

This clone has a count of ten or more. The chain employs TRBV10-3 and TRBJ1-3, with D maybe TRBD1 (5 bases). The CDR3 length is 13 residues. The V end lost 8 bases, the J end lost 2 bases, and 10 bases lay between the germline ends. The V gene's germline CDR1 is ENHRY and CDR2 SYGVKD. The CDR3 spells CAIGDGTGNTIYF. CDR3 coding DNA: TGTGCCATCGGGGACGGGACTGGAAACACCATATATTTT.

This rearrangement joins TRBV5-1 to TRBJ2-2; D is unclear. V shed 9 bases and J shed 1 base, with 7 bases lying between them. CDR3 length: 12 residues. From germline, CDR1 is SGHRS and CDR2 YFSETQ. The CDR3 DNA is TGCGCCACTGGGGTGAACACCGGGGAGCTGTTTTTT. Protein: CATGVNTGELFF. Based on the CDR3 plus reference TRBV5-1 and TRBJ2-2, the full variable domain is KAGVTQTPRYLIKTRGQQVTLSCSPISGHRSVSWYQQTPGQGLQFLFEYFSETQRNKGNFPGRFSGRQFSNSRSEMNVSTLELGDSALYLCATGVNTGELFFGEGSRLTVL.

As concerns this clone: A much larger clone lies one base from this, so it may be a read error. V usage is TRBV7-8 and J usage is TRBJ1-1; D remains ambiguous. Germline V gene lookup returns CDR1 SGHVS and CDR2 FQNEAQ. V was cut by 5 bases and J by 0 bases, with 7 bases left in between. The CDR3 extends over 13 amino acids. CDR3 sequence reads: CASSVDLNTEAFF. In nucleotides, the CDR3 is TGTGCCAGCAGCGTAGATTTGAACACTGAAGCTTTCTTT.

The CDR3 sequence is CASSIPSRGNEQFF. The CDR3 DNA reads as TGTGCCAGCAGCATTCCATCCAGGGGGAATGAGCAGTTCTTC. The genes are TRBV7-6 and TRBJ2-1; TRBD1 matches 7 bases. V lost 5 bases and J lost 7; bases outside the gene matches: 8. Germline V gene sequence: CDR1 SGHVS, CDR2 FNYEAQ. The CDR3 runs 14 residues.

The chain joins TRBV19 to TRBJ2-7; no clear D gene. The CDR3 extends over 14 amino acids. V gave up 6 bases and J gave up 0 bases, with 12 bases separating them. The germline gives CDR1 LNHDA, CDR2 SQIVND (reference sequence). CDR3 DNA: TGTGCCAGTAGGGTCGGCATTTCCTCCTACGAGCAGTACTTC. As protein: CASRVGISSYEQYF.

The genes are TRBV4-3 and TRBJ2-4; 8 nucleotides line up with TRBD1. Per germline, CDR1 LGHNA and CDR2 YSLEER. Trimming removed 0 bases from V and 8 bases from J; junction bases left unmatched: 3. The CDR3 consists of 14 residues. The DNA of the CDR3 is TGCGCCAGCAGCCAAGATTACAGGGGGGACATTCAGTACTTC. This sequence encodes CASSQDYRGDIQYF.

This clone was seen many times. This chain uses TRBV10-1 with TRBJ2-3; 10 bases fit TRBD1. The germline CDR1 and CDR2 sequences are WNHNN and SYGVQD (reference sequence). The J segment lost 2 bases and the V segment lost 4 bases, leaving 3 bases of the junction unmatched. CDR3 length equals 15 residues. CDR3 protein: CASSVGTGDTDTQYF. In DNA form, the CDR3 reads TGCGCCAGCAGTGTTGGGACAGGGGACACAGATACGCAGTATTTT.

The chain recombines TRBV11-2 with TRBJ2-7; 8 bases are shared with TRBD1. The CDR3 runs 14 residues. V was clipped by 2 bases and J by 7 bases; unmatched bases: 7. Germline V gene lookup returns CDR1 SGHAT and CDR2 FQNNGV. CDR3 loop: CASSLSRGPGEQYF. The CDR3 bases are TGTGCCAGCAGCTTAAGCAGGGGGCCGGGGGAGCAGTACTTC.